The 17 T cell receptor beta chains in this list originate from one sample, sequenced in a study of blood T cells in healthy people across ages. For the second PCR, which ran for roughly 7 to 11 cycles, a sample-barcoded 5' primer and a J-beta primer mix were used. TCRdb reanalysed the 5' RACE reads using MiXCR and keeps one entry per CDR3 protein. The profile shows 1.5 million to 2 million distinct CDR3 sequences, roughly two fifths of them singletons. The source material was blood. The receptors derive from a human donor in good health.

This chain uses TRBV6-6 with TRBJ2-2; possible D gene TRBD1, 6 bases. Germline V gene lookup returns CDR1 MNHNY and CDR2 SVGAGI (reference sequence). The CDR3 runs to 16 residues. Trimming took off 0 bases at V and 0 bases at J, with 8 bases between the two ends. The CDR3 spells CASSYSRQANTGELFF. In nucleotides, the CDR3 is TGTGCCAGCAGTTACTCTAGACAGGCGAACACCGGGGAGCTGTTTTTT.

This clonotype was observed a handful of times. The chain joins TRBV12-3 or TRBV12-4 to TRBJ2-4; D not certain. The germline V and J ends were trimmed by 3 bases and 5 bases, with 14 bases remaining between them. The CDR3 spans 15 residues. CDR3 DNA: TGTGCCAGCAGTTTTTTATCTCGGCCGCAAAACATTCAGTACTTC. The encoded protein is CASSFLSRPQNIQYF.

J is TRBJ2-1 and V is TRBV6-1; the match to TRBD1 covers 11 bases. Looked up from germline, CDR1 is MNHNS and CDR2 is SASEGT. The CDR3 spans 16 residues. With 3 bases clipped from V and 6 bases from J, the junction kept 7 bases outside the gene matches. In DNA, the CDR3 is TGTGCCAGCAGTGACTCAGGACAGGGGGCGCGCAATGAGCAGTTCTTC. Residues: CASSDSGQGARNEQFF.

This clonotype was seen a few times. This sequence joins TRBV20-1 and TRBJ2-6; 10 bases are shared with TRBD1. This CDR3 is built from 15 residues. The V gene end was trimmed by 8 bases and the J gene end by 4 bases; junction bases not matched to a gene: 8. Germline V gene lookup returns CDR1 DFQATT and CDR2 SNEGSKA (reference sequence). The CDR3 DNA sequence: TGCAGTTCAAGACAGGGGGCTGGAGGGGCCAACGTCCTGACTTTC. This codes for CSSRQGAGGANVLTF.

This chain joins TRBV6-2 or TRBV6-3 and TRBJ2-7; 8 bases line up with TRBD1. Germline V gives CDR1 MNHEY, CDR2 SVGEGT. This CDR3 contains 16 residues. J lost 2 bases, V lost 6 bases, and 12 bases had no gene match. CDR3 protein: CASRKTRGLGAYEQYF. The CDR3 DNA follows: TGTGCCAGCAGAAAAACCAGGGGGCTAGGGGCCTACGAGCAGTACTTC.

This clonotype was counted a few times. The rearrangement uses TRBV7-2 and TRBJ2-5, with D possibly being TRBD1 or TRBD2 (6 bases each). This CDR3 comprises 14 residues. V was shortened by 3 bases and J by 3 bases, with 11 bases between the two germline ends. The germline V gene has CDR1 SGHTA and CDR2 FQGNSA. The CDR3 here is CASSFQGGKETQYF. The DNA of the CDR3 is TGTGCCAGCAGCTTCCAAGGGGGGAAAGAGACCCAGTACTTC.

Here the CDR3 DNA reads TGTGCCAGCAGCTCCACTGGGGGAAATGGGAACAATGAGCAGTTCTTC. This sequence encodes CASSSTGGNGNNEQFF. This sequence joins TRBV11-2 and TRBJ2-1; the D call may be TRBD1 or TRBD2 (5 bases each). Per the germline V gene, CDR1 is SGHAT and CDR2 is FQNNGV. V was pared by 4 bases and J by 5 bases, with 18 bases between. The CDR3 has 16 amino acids.

The chain couples TRBV27 to TRBJ1-2; 7 bases fit TRBD1. V gave up 5 bases and J gave up 6 bases; unmatched junction bases: 3. The V gene's germline CDR1 is MNHEY and CDR2 SMNVEV (reference sequence). The CDR3 is made up of 12 amino acids. This CDR3 is CASSKGGHGYTF. CDR3 DNA sequence: TGTGCCAGCAGTAAAGGGGGCCATGGCTACACCTTC.

This clonotype was seen a handful of times. The chain uses TRBV10-3 and TRBJ2-3; D ambiguous. Between the trimmed V and J ends, which lost 2 bases and 2 bases, there was a span of 5 bases. There are 13 residues in the CDR3. Germline CDR1 reads ENHRY; CDR2 reads SYGVKD. Here the CDR3 DNA reads TGTGCCATCAGTGAGGCAGTCACAGATACGCAGTATTTT. Its protein product is CAISEAVTDTQYF.

The V and J genes are TRBV4-3 and TRBJ2-5, with unresolved D. There are 14 residues in the CDR3. Germline loops: CDR1 LGHNA, CDR2 YSLEER. The V end was cut by 0 bases, the J end by 2 bases, with 7 bases between. CDR3 amino acids: CASSQDAHQETQYF. CDR3 nucleotide sequence: TGCGCCAGCAGCCAAGATGCCCATCAAGAGACCCAGTACTTC.

V and J are TRBV9 and TRBJ2-3, with 7 bases that match TRBD2. Germline trimming cut 3 bases from V and 10 bases from J; bases unmatched to any gene: 8. The CDR3 is made up of 13 amino acids. Germline V gene lookup returns CDR1 SGDLS and CDR2 YYNGEE. The CDR3 bases are TGTGCCAGCAGCGCCGGGGGGACCCAGGCGCAGTATTTT. It codes for CASSAGGTQAQYF. The variable domain in full, completed from reference TRBV9 and TRBJ2-3, reads DSGVTQTPKHLITATGQRVTLRCSPRSGDLSVYWYQQSLDQGLQFLIQYYNGEERAKGNILERFSAQQFPDLHSELNLSSLELGDSALYFCASSAGGTQAQYFGPGTRLTVL.

The V and J genes are TRBV6-2 or TRBV6-3 and TRBJ2-3; TRBD2 agrees at 11 bases. The germline V gene encodes CDR1 MNHEY and CDR2 SVGEGT. CDR3 size: 16 residues. V shed 9 bases, J shed 0 bases, and the junction held 8 bases outside the gene matches. CDR3 DNA sequence: TGTGCCAGTTTCGGGGCTAGCGGGGGGAGCACAGATACGCAGTATTTT. Its protein product is CASFGASGGSTDTQYF.

This clonotype was detected a few times. The chain carries TRBV5-1 and TRBJ1-5; no definite D call. V was clipped by 0 bases and J by 5 bases, with 9 bases between them. The CDR3 consists of 14 residues. Germline loops: CDR1 SGHRS, CDR2 YFSETQ. The CDR3 DNA reads as TGCGCCAGCAGCTTGGCCGTACAGCATCAGCCCCAGCATTTT. Residues: CASSLAVQHQPQHF.

This clonotype was detected many times. This chain links TRBV5-6 with TRBJ2-7; possible D gene TRBD1, 5 bases. The CDR3 contains 13 residues. Germline V gene sequence: CDR1 SGHDT, CDR2 YYEEEE. Deletions cut 1 base from V and 2 bases from J, with 7 bases between. The CDR3 DNA follows: TGTGCCAGCAGCTTGAGACAGACCTACGAGCAGTACTTC. It specifies CASSLRQTYEQYF. Based on the CDR3 plus reference TRBV5-6 and TRBJ2-7, the full variable domain is DAGVTQSPTHLIKTRGQQVTLRCSPKSGHDTVSWYQQALGQGPQFIFQYYEEEERQRGNFPDRFSGHQFPNYSSELNVNALLLGDSALYLCASSLRQTYEQYFGPGTRLTVT.

The chain couples TRBV7-3 to TRBJ2-3, with unresolved D. This CDR3 has 14 amino acids. In germline, CDR1 is SGHTA, CDR2 FQGTGA. V shed 1 base and J shed 6 bases, with 11 bases lying between them. The CDR3 nucleotides are TGTGCCAGCAGCTTAAATAGTGGGTCGGATACGCAGTATTTT. Amino acids: CASSLNSGSDTQYF.

The rearrangement uses TRBV29-1 and TRBJ2-1; D may be TRBD2 (6 bases). V gave up 4 bases and J gave up 7 bases, with 14 bases separating them. This CDR3 contains 13 residues. CDR1 and CDR2 (germline): SQVTM, ANQGSEA. The CDR3 spells CSVVVGGVNEQFF. DNA of the CDR3: TGCAGCGTTGTGGTGGGGGGAGTGAATGAGCAGTTCTTC.

This chain joins TRBV11-2 and TRBJ2-1; 8 bases align to TRBD2. J was trimmed by 4 bases and V by 1 base; bases with no gene match: 9. Germline CDR1 reads SGHAT; CDR2 reads FQNNGV. This CDR3 is 17 amino acids long. CDR3 sequence reads: CASSLAGGVSVYNEQFF. Here the CDR3 DNA reads TGTGCCAGCAGCTTAGCGGGGGGGGTGAGTGTGTACAATGAGCAGTTCTTC.